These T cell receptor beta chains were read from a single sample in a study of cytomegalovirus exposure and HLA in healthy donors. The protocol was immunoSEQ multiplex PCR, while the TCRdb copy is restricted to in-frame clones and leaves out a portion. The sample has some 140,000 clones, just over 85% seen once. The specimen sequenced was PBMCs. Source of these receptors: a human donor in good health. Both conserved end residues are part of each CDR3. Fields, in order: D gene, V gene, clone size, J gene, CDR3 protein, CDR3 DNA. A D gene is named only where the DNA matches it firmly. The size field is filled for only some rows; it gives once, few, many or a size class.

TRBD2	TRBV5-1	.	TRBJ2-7	CASSLMPGLAGVASEQYF	TGCGCCAGCAGCCTTATGCCGGGACTAGCGGGAGTTGCCTCCGAGCAGTACTTC
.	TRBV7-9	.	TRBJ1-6	CASSPQSSYNSPLHF	TGTGCCAGCAGCCCACAGAGCTCCTATAATTCACCCCTCCACTTT
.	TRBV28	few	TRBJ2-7	CATDEVGAGSYEQYF	TGTGCCACCGATGAGGTAGGGGCGGGGTCCTACGAGCAGTACTTC
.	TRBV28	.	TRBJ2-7	CASSLSYNEQYF	TGTGCCAGCAGTTTATCTTATAACGAGCAGTACTTC
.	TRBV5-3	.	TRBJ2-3	CARSLFNSTDTQYF	TGTGCCAGAAGCTTGTTCAATAGCACAGATACGCAGTATTTT
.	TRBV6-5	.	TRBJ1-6	CASSYSRSGDSPLHF	TGTGCCAGCAGTTACTCGAGGTCAGGGGATTCACCCCTCCACTTT
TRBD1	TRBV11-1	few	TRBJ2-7	CASSLDRTYEQYF	TGTGCCAGCAGTCTGGACAGGACCTACGAGCAGTACTTC
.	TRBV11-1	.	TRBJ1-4	CASSLSRGLTNEKLFF	TGTGCCAGCAGCCTATCACGAGGTCTAACTAATGAAAAACTGTTTTTT
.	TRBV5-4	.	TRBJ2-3	CASSFTTITDTQYF	TGTGCCAGCAGCTTCACGACTATCACAGATACGCAGTATTTT
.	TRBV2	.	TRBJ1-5	CASSTSDQPQHF	TGTGCCAGCAGTACCTCGGATCAGCCCCAGCATTTT
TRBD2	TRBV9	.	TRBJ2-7	CASSVDPPSGDYEQYF	TGTGCCAGCAGCGTCGATCCCCCTAGCGGGGACTACGAGCAGTACTTC
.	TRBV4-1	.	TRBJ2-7	CASSHRQSTDYEQYF	TGCGCCAGCAGCCATCGACAGAGCACAGACTACGAGCAGTACTTC